These 20 T cell receptor beta chains were sequenced from one sample in a study of memory CD4+ T cells and cytomegalovirus serostatus. Sequenced by immunoSEQ multiplex PCR; TCRdb stores in-frame clones only, minus some. The repertoire includes over 75,000 clones, under 90% of them detected once, and 3.6% sits in the top ten. The sort gate was single viable CD3+CD4+CD8-CD45RO+ cells for memory CD4+ T cells. The sequenced material came from memory CD4+ T cells from blood. These receptors were obtained from an adult in good health and CMV-seropositive.

This clone was seen only a few times. The chain combines TRBV5-1 with TRBJ2-3; unclear D gene. The CDR3 runs to 14 residues. Germline V gene sequence: CDR1 SGHRS, CDR2 YFSETQ. Trimming stripped 0 bases from V and 2 bases from J, with 7 bases between. The CDR3 DNA reads as TGCGCCAGCAGCTTGGGGGGTCCCACAGATACGCAGTATTTT. Amino acid sequence: CASSLGGPTDTQYF. The full variable domain, in which reference TRBV5-1 and TRBJ2-3 provide the parts outside the CDR3, is KAGVTQTPRYLIKTRGQQVTLSCSPISGHRSVSWYQQTPGQGLQFLFEYFSETQRNKGNFPGRFSGRQFSNSRSEMNVSTLELGDSALYLCASSLGGPTDTQYFGPGTRLTVL.

This clone came up once. This chain connects TRBV11-2 to TRBJ2-1, with D possibly TRBD2 on 6 matching bases. The CDR3 is 12 amino acids. The V end lost 8 bases, the J end lost 7 bases, and 12 bases lay between the germline ends. The germline CDR1 and CDR2 sequences are SGHAT and FQNNGV. CDR3 DNA sequence: TGTGCCAGCCGCGGAGGGCTGAATGAGCAGTTCTTC. It is translated as CASRGGLNEQFF. The full variable domain, completed using reference TRBV11-2 and TRBJ2-1, is EAGVAQSPRYKIIEKRQSVAFWCNPISGHATLYWYQQILGQGPKLLIQFQNNGVVDDSQLPKDRFSAERLKGVDSTLKIQPAKLEDSAVYLCASRGGLNEQFFGPGTRLTVL.

The rearrangement joins TRBV28 to TRBJ2-1, with 7 bases aligning to TRBD2. The CDR3 is 15 residues long. J lost 2 bases, V lost 6 bases, and 7 bases had no gene match. Germline V gene sequence: CDR1 MDHEN, CDR2 SYDVKM. DNA for the CDR3: TGTGCCAGCAGGCCGAGCGGGAAGCCCTACAATGAGCAGTTCTTC. Its translation is CASRPSGKPYNEQFF. The full variable domain, in which reference TRBV28 and TRBJ2-1 provide the parts outside the CDR3, is DVKVTQSSRYLVKRTGEKVFLECVQDMDHENMFWYRQDPGLGLRLIYFSYDVKMKEKGDIPEGYSVSREKKERFSLILESASTNQTSMYLCASRPSGKPYNEQFFGPGTRLTVL.

DNA of the CDR3: TGTGCCTGGTCCTCTGGAAACACCATATATTTT. Translated, it gives CAWSSGNTIYF. The chain joins TRBV30 to TRBJ1-3; D not resolved. The CDR3 is 11 amino acids. V dropped 5 bases and J dropped 0 bases, with 2 bases sitting between them. CDR1 GTSNPN and CDR2 SVGIG come from the germline V gene (reference sequence).

This rearrangement joins TRBV29-1 to TRBJ2-7, with 7 bases fitting TRBD1. CDR3 length equals 13 residues. Per the germline V gene, CDR1 is SQVTM and CDR2 is ANQGSEA. The ends lost 6 bases at V and 2 bases at J; junction bases unmatched: 7. This CDR3 is CSVIRTGAYEQYF. The DNA for the CDR3 is TGCAGCGTAATAAGGACAGGAGCCTACGAGCAGTACTTC.

This clone was recorded once. This chain joins TRBV9 and TRBJ2-3; the match to TRBD1 covers 7 bases. The CDR3 extends over 17 amino acids. Germline V gene lookup returns CDR1 SGDLS and CDR2 YYNGEE. After removal of 0 bases from V and 1 base from J, the junction contained 8 bases not matched to a gene. The CDR3 loop reads CASSVDSFGTGTDTQYF. DNA of the CDR3: TGTGCCAGCAGCGTAGATTCATTTGGGACAGGCACAGATACGCAGTATTTT.

The chain couples TRBV6-1 to TRBJ1-5; D gene unclear. This CDR3 spans 14 amino acids. Germline V gene data show CDR1 as MNHNS and CDR2 as SASEGT. Trimming left V 4 bases short and J 4 bases short, with 11 bases between. CDR3 in amino acids: CASSGTHPNQPQHF. The CDR3 DNA follows: TGTGCCAGCAGTGGGACTCACCCTAATCAGCCCCAGCATTTT.

This chain joins TRBV5-6 and TRBJ1-4; D is undetermined. The CDR3 is 13 residues long. V lost 1 base and J 2 bases, leaving 3 bases between the germline ends. Per germline, CDR1 SGHDT and CDR2 YYEEEE. For the CDR3, the DNA is TGTGCCAGCAGCTTGCCTACTAATGAAAAACTGTTTTTT. This sequence encodes CASSLPTNEKLFF.

In its sample, this clone was seen a few times. J is TRBJ1-2 and V is TRBV5-1; a possible D gene is TRBD1 (6 bases). The CDR3 is made up of 14 amino acids. Trimming removed 4 bases at V and 4 bases at J, with 14 bases between. Germline V gene data show CDR1 as SGHRS and CDR2 as YFSETQ. The CDR3 DNA reads TGCGCCAGCAGCCCCGGATCGACAGGCTATGGCTACACCTTC. Encoded protein: CASSPGSTGYGYTF.

This chain joins TRBV10-3 and TRBJ2-1; 10 positions agree with TRBD2. The CDR3 is 17 residues long. V lost 0 bases and J lost 10; bases outside the gene matches: 12. Germline V CDR1 and CDR2: ENHRY, SYGVKD. For the CDR3, the DNA is TGTGCCATCAGTGAGTCAATAGGGGCTAGCGGGAGAGGGGAGCAGTTCTTC. Protein sequence: CAISESIGASGRGEQFF.

Worth noting for this clone: In the same sample, other DNA sequences code for this CDR3. CDR3 protein: CASSVDARPSYEQYF. The DNA of the CDR3 is TGTGCCAGCAGCGTCGACGCCAGACCCTCCTACGAGCAGTACTTC. The chain has TRBV9 and TRBJ2-7; D ambiguous. The CDR3 is made up of 15 amino acids. V gave up 2 bases and J gave up 0 bases, with 12 bases separating them. Germline V gives CDR1 SGDLS, CDR2 YYNGEE.

The chain has TRBV10-3 and TRBJ1-2; D possibly corresponds to TRBD1 (6 bases). The V gene lost 5 bases and the J gene lost 1 base, with 17 bases spanning the gap. The length of the CDR3 is 16 residues. Germline assignment: CDR1 ENHRY and CDR2 SYGVKD. CDR3 nucleotide sequence: TGTGCCATCAGTCCCCGACAGGTGATTTATAACTATGGCTACACCTTC. As protein: CAISPRQVIYNYGYTF.

Only one count was recorded for this clone. CDR3 residues: CASSQKLGSNNEQFF. Written as DNA, the CDR3 is TGTGCCAGCAGCCAAAAACTAGGATCAAACAATGAGCAGTTCTTC. The chain couples TRBV5-4 to TRBJ2-1; maybe TRBD2 (5 bases). CDR3 length: 15 amino acids. Germline V gene sequence: CDR1 SGHNT, CDR2 YYREEE (reference sequence). Trimming removed 4 bases from V and 5 bases from J, with 16 bases in between.

This clone was counted once. This rearrangement joins TRBV2 to TRBJ2-2; D unresolved. This CDR3 is built from 12 residues. The V and J ends lost 6 bases and 3 bases respectively, with 5 bases between them. Per germline, CDR1 SNHLY and CDR2 FYNNEI. The CDR3 nucleotides are TGTGCCAGCAGATGGGACACCGGGGAGCTGTTTTTT. Translated, it gives CASRWDTGELFF. Complete variable domain (other parts from reference TRBV2 and TRBJ2-2): EPEVTQTPSHQVTQMGQEVILRCVPISNHLYFYWYRQILGQKVEFLVSFYNNEISEKSEIFDDQFSVERPDGSNFTLKIRSTKLEDSAMYFCASRWDTGELFFGEGSRLTVL.

The CDR3 spells CASSLPGQGAIYEQYF. CDR3 coding DNA: TGTGCCAGCAGCCTCCCCGGACAGGGGGCGATCTACGAGCAGTACTTC. The chain links TRBV28 to TRBJ2-7, with 11 bases fitting TRBD1. Trimming at V came to 6 bases and at J to 3 bases, leaving 10 bases not matched to a gene. Germline assignment: CDR1 MDHEN and CDR2 SYDVKM. The CDR3 contains 16 residues.

The rearrangement uses TRBV28 and TRBJ2-7; 7 bases align to TRBD1. The V gene end was trimmed by 3 bases and the J gene end by 3 bases; junction bases not matched to a gene: 5. CDR3 length: 14 residues. Germline CDR1 and CDR2: MDHEN and SYDVKM. CDR3 protein: CASSLGAGGYEQYF. CDR3 bases: TGTGCCAGCAGTTTGGGGGCAGGGGGCTACGAGCAGTACTTC.

The chain combines TRBV7-2 with TRBJ2-2, with 7 bases lining up with TRBD2. Germline lookup yields CDR1 SGHTA and CDR2 FQGNSA. The CDR3 is 15 amino acids. V was pared by 8 bases and J by 4 bases, with 10 bases of the junction left unmatched. In DNA, the CDR3 is TGTGCCAGCTCCCGAAGGAGGGAGGGCACCGGGGAGCTGTTTTTT. Protein product: CASSRRREGTGELFF.

The CDR3 bases are TGTGCCAGCACTAGGGCCCCGGATGAAAAACTGTTTTTT. Its translation: CASTRAPDEKLFF. The V and J genes are TRBV6-1 and TRBJ1-4; D remains unclear. The CDR3 spans 13 residues. Germline V gene lookup returns CDR1 MNHNS and CDR2 SASEGT. Deletions cut 7 bases from V and 6 bases from J, with 12 bases between.

The chain couples TRBV7-2 to TRBJ2-7, with D maybe TRBD2 (5 bases). From germline, CDR1 is SGHTA and CDR2 FQGNSA. The CDR3 loop spans 13 amino acids. V lost 4 bases to trimming and J lost 3 bases, with 10 bases between them. The CDR3 region is CASSSGVGYEQYF. Here the CDR3 DNA reads TGTGCCAGCAGCTCCGGGGTGGGCTACGAGCAGTACTTC.

The rearrangement joins TRBV5-1 to TRBJ1-1, with D uncertain. The CDR3 has 14 residues. Germline assignment: CDR1 SGHRS and CDR2 YFSETQ. V was pared by 0 bases and J by 5 bases, with 11 bases between. The CDR3 sequence is CASSLGFPVTEAFF. The CDR3 DNA is TGCGCCAGCAGCTTGGGTTTCCCAGTGACTGAAGCTTTCTTT.